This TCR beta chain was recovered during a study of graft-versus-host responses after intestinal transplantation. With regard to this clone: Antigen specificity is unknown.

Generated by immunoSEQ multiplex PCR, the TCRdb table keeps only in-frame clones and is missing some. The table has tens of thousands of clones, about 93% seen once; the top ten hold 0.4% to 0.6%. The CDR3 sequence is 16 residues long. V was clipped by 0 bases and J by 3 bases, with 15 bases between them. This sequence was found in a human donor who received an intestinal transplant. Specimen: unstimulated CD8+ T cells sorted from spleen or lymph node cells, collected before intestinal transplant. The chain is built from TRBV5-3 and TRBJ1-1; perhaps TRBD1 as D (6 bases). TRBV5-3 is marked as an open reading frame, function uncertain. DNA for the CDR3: TGTGCCAGAAGCTTGGGGGGGGGCAAATGGGACACTGAAGCTTTCTTT. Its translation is CARSLGGGKWDTEAFF.